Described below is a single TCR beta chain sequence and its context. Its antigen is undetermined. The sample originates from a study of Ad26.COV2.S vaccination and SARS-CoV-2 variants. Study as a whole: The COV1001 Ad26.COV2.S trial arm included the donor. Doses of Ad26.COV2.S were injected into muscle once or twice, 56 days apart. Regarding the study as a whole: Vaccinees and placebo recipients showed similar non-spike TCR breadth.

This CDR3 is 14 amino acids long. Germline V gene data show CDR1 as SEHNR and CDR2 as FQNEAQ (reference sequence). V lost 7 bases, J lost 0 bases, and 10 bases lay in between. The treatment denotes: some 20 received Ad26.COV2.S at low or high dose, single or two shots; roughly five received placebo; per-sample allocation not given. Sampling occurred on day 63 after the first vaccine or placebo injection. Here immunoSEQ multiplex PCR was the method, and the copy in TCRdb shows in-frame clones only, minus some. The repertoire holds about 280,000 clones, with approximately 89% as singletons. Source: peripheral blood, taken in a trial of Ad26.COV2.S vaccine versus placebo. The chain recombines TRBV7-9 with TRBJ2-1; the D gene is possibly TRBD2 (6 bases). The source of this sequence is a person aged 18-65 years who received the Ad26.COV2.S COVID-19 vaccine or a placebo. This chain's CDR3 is CASTPGSSYNEQFF. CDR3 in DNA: TGTGCCAGCACGCCCGGGAGCTCCTACAATGAGCAGTTCTTC.